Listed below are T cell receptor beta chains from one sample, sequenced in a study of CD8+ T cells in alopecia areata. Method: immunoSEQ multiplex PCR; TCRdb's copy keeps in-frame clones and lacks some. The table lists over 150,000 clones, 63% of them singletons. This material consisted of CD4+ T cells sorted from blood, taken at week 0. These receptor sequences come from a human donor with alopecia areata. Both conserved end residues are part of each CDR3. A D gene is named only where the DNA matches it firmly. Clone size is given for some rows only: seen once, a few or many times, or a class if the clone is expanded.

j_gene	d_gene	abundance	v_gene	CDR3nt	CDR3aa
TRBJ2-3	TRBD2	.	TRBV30	TGTGCCTGGAGCGGACTAGCGGGGGGCCAAGATACGCAGTATTTT	CAWSGLAGGQDTQYF
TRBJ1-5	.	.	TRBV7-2	TGTGCCAGCAGCCGCGACGCTAGCAATCAGCCCCAGCATTTT	CASSRDASNQPQHF
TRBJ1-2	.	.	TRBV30	TGTGCCTGGAGTGCCGGACCCGATGGCTACACCTTC	CAWSAGPDGYTF
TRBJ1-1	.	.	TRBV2	TGTGCCAGCAGTCGGGGGTCAGAAGCTTTCTTT	CASSRGSEAFF
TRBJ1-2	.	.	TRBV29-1	TGCAGCGTTGAAAGCCGATCTCCGTTCCGCTACACCTTC	CSVESRSPFRYTF
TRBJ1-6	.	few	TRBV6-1	TGTGCCAGCAGTGACTCAGGGGTCTCACCCCTCCACTTT	CASSDSGVSPLHF
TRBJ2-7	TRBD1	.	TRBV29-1	TGCAGCTACAGGGGGCAGCGCGAGCAGTACTTC	CSYRGQREQYF
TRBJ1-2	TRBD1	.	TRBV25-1	TGTGCCAGCGGAACAGGGGGCAACTATGGCTACACCTTC	CASGTGGNYGYTF
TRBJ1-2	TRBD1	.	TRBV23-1	TGCGCCAGCAGTCAATCGGGGGACAGGGATAACTATGGCTACACCTTC	CASSQSGDRDNYGYTF
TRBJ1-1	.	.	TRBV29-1	TGCAGCGCCTGGACAGAGTTGAACACTGAAGCTTTCTTT	CSAWTELNTEAFF
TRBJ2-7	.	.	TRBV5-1	TGCGCCAGCAGCCCTATGGGCCAAACAGGGTTGGACGAGCAGTACTTC	CASSPMGQTGLDEQYF
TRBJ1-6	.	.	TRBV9	TGTGCCAGCAGCGCAGCTAGCTCCTATAATTCACCCCTCCACTTT	CASSAASSYNSPLHF
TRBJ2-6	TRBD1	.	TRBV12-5	TGTGCTAGTGGTTTTACCCAGACAGGGGGCGCGGGTGGGGCCAACGTCCTGACTTTC	CASGFTQTGGAGGANVLTF
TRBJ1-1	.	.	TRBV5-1	TGCGCCAGCAGCTTGGCCGGCTGGTCTGAAGCTTTCTTT	CASSLAGWSEAFF
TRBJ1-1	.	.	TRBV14	TGTGCCAGCAGCCAAGATTGGGTGACTGAAGCTTTCTTT	CASSQDWVTEAFF
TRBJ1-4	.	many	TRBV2	TGTGCCAGCAACGGAATTCGGAATGAAAAACTGTTTTTT	CASNGIRNEKLFF
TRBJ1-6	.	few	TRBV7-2	TGTGCCAGCAGCTCCTCAGGGCCGCGCTCACCCCTCCACTTT	CASSSSGPRSPLHF
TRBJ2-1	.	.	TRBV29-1	TGCAGCGTTGAGGGCAGGCACAATGAGCAGTTCTTC	CSVEGRHNEQFF
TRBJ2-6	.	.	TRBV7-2	TGTGCCAGCAGCTTAGCATCCACTGGGGCCAACGTCCTGACTTTC	CASSLASTGANVLTF
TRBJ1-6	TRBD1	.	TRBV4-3	TGCGCCAGCAGCCAAGATCTGGTCGGACAGGGGGCGGGGGTAGTTGGATCACCCCTCCACTTT	CASSQDLVGQGAGVVGSPLHF
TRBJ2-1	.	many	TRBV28	TGTGCCAGCTGCCTTTTGGGGGTTGAGCAGTTCTTC	CASCLLGVEQFF
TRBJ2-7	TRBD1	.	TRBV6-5	TGTGCCAGCAGTTCACCAAACCGGGACAGCGGCGAGCAGTACTTC	CASSSPNRDSGEQYF
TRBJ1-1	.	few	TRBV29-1	TGCAGCGTTGTGTTGGGCACTGAAGCTTTCTTT	CSVVLGTEAFF
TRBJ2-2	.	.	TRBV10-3	TGTGCCATCGGGGGGACGGACGGGGAGCTGTTTTTT	CAIGGTDGELFF
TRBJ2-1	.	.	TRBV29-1	TGCAGCGTTGAAGATATCTCCGATGAGCAGTTCTTC	CSVEDISDEQFF
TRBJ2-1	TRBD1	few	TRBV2	TGTGCCAGCAGGCCGGGACAGGGTTTTAATGAGCAGTTCTTC	CASRPGQGFNEQFF
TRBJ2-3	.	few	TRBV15	TGTGCCACCAAGTCAACGCTCTTAGAAACAGATACGCAGTATTTT	CATKSTLLETDTQYF
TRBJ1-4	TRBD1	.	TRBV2	TGTGCCAGCAGCGGGACAGGGGTTTATGAAAAACTGTTTTTT	CASSGTGVYEKLFF
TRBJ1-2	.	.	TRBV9	TGTGCCAGCAGCGTAGAGGGACACTCTAACTATGGCTACACCTTC	CASSVEGHSNYGYTF
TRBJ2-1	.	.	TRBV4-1	TGCGCCAGCAGCCAAGATCTAGGGCGGGAGCAGTTCTTC	CASSQDLGREQFF
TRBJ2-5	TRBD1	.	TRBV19	TGTGCCAGTAGTACCCATGACAGGGTCGGGGAGACCCAGTACTTC	CASSTHDRVGETQYF
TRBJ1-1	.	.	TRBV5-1	TGCGCCAGCAGCTCCGGATCAGGGGACACTGAAGCTTTCTTT	CASSSGSGDTEAFF
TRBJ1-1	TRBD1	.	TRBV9	TGTGCCAGCAGCGCAACAGGACAGGGTGGAAACACTGAAGCTTTCTTT	CASSATGQGGNTEAFF
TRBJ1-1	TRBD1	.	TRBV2	TGTGCCAGCACTAGGGACAGGGCGAACACTGAAGCTTTCTTT	CASTRDRANTEAFF
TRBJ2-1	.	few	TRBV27	TGTGCCAGCAGTTTATCCCGGACCAGCATGTTCTTC	CASSLSRTSMFF
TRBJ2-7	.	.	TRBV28	TGTGCCAGCACTAGGGGTCCCGCTGGCGAGCAGTACTTC	CASTRGPAGEQYF
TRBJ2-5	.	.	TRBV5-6	TGTGCCAGCAGCTTGGATAACCAAGAGACCCAGTACTTC	CASSLDNQETQYF
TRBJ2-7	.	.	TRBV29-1	TGCAGCGTTGCCCGGGGATCCTACGAGCAGTACTTC	CSVARGSYEQYF
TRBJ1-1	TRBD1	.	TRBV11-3	TGTGCCAGCAGCTTAGAGACAGGGGAAGCTTTCTTT	CASSLETGEAFF
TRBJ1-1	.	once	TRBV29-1	TGCAGCGTTGAATCCCTGAACCCAGTGAACACTGAAGCTTTCTTT	CSVESLNPVNTEAFF
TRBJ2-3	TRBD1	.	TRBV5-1	TGCGCCAGCAGCTTGGCGGACAGGTCTAGCACAGATACGCAGTATTTT	CASSLADRSSTDTQYF
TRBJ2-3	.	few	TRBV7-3	TGTGCCAGCAGCTCACAATCAGGAGGGGGCACAGATACGCAGTATTTT	CASSSQSGGGTDTQYF
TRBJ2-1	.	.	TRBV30	TGTGCCTGGAGTGTGGTCGGGAGATACAATGAGCAGTTCTTC	CAWSVVGRYNEQFF
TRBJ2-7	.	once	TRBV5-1	TGCGCCAGCAGACAGGACCCCGGAGGTCGGGGGTTCGAGCAGTACTTC	CASRQDPGGRGFEQYF
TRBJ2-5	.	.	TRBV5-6	TGTGCCAGCAGCTTGGCGTTTGAGGTCTACCAAGAGACCCAGTACTTC	CASSLAFEVYQETQYF
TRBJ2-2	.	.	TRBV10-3	TGTGCCATCAGTGAACCCGGGGAGCTGTTTTTT	CAISEPGELFF
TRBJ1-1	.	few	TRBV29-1	TGCAGCGTTGAAGATCTGGGCAGGGGAGGCACTGAAGCTTTCTTT	CSVEDLGRGGTEAFF
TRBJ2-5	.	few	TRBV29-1	TGCAGCGTTGAAGCGAACACACAAGAGACCCAGTACTTC	CSVEANTQETQYF
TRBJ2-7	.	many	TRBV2	TGTGCCAGCAGACTGTTCTCCTACGAGCAGTACTTC	CASRLFSYEQYF
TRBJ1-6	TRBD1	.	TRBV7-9	TGTGCCAGCAGCCTACAGGGGGCAGGTTCACCCCTCCACTTT	CASSLQGAGSPLHF
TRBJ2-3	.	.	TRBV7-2	TGTGCCAGCAGCGCCTCACGCGGTACGCAGTATTTT	CASSASRGTQYF
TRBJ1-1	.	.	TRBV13	TGTGCCAGCAGCTTTAAAAGCTATGAAGCTTTCTTT	CASSFKSYEAFF
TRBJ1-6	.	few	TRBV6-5	TGTGCCAGCAGTTACTCGAACCTCAACGGGAATTCACCCCTCCACTTT	CASSYSNLNGNSPLHF
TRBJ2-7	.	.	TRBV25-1	TGTGCCAGCAGAGGCGTGAACTACGAGCAGTACTTC	CASRGVNYEQYF